This TCR beta chain was captured by sequencing in a study of sequential checkpoint blockade in melanoma. About the research overall: Matched biopsies came pretreatment and at week 13 for approximately 22 patients.

J lost 4 bases, V lost 4 bases, and 12 bases had no gene match. Per the germline V gene, CDR1 is SGHNT and CDR2 is YENEEA. This CDR3 is 16 amino acids long. This sample's treatment: randomized to nivolumab then ipilimumab (arm A) or the reverse (arm B). DNA-damaging chemotherapy had not been given to any patient beforehand. Overall study findings and caveats: Clinical benefit was about 30 times likelier when tumor T-cell fraction and clonality increased. For nivolumab-first patients, baseline tumor clonality was associated with response.

TCRdb's table, derived via immunoSEQ multiplex PCR, lists solely in-frame clones and lacks some. The sample contains some 3,700 clones, 19% of which appear only once. This clone is medium-sized (0.01 to 0.1%) by share. The antigen is unknown. V and J are TRBV11-3 and TRBJ2-5; TRBD2 matches at 7 bases. The sequence derives from a human patient with melanoma. Some clones in this sample may be carry-over from other donors' samples. The sequenced sample was tumor tissue (inferred from file names), obtained from a patient given nivolumab and ipilimumab in sequence. The chain's CDR3 is CASSSDPGGILETQYF. CDR3 bases: TGTGCCAGCAGCTCAGATCCCGGGGGGATTTTAGAGACCCAGTACTTC.